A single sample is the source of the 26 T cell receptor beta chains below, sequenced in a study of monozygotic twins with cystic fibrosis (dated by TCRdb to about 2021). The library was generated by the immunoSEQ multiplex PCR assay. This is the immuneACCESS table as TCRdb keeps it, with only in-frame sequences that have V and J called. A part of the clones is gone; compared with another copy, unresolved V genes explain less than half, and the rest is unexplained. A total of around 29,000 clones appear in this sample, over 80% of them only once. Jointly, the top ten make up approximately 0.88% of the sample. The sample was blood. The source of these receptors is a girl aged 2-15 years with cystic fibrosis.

The CDR3 loop reads CASSERTFGYTF. Written as DNA, the CDR3 is TGTGCCAGCAGCGAAAGGACGTTCGGCTACACCTTC. This rearrangement joins TRBV2 to TRBJ1-2; D is undetermined. Germline loops: CDR1 SNHLY, CDR2 FYNNEI. Trimming left V 6 bases short and J 8 bases short, with 13 bases between. The length of the CDR3 is 12 residues.

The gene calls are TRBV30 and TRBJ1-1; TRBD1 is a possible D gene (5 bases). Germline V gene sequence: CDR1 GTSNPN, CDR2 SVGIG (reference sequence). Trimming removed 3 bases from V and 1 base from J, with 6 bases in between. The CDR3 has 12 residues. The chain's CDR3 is CAWSGGNTEAFF. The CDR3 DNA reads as TGTGCCTGGAGCGGGGGGAACACTGAAGCTTTCTTT.

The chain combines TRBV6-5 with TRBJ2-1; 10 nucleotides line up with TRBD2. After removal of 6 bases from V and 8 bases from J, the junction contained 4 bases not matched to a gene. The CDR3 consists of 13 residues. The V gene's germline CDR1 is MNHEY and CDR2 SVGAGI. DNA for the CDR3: TGTGCCAGCAGGGCTAGCGGGAGTGATGAGCAGTTCTTC. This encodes CASRASGSDEQFF.

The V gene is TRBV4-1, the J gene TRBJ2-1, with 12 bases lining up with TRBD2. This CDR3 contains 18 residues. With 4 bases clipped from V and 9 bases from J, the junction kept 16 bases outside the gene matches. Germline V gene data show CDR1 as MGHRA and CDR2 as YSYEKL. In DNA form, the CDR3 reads TGCGCCAGCAGCCCCCAAGGATGGCTAGCGGGAGGGCCCCGTGAGCAGTTCTTC. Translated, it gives CASSPQGWLAGGPREQFF.

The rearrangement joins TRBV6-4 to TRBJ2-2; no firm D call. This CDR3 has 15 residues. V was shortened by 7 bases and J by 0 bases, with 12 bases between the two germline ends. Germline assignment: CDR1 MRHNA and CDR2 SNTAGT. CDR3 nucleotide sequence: TGTGCCAGCACCAAATCCCCAGCGAACACCGGGGAGCTGTTTTTT. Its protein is CASTKSPANTGELFF.

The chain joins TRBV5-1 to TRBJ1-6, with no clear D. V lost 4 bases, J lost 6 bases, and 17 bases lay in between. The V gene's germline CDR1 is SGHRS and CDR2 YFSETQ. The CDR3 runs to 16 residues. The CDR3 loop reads CASSRGGHLLNSPLHF. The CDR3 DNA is TGCGCCAGCAGCCGCGGTGGGCACCTCCTTAATTCACCCCTCCACTTT.

The CDR3 loop is CASSFSDRREQYF. The CDR3 DNA sequence: TGTGCCAGCAGTTTTTCGGATCGTCGCGAGCAGTACTTC. The chain employs TRBV28 and TRBJ2-7; no clear D gene. The V gene lost 3 bases and the J gene lost 6 bases, with 12 bases spanning the gap. From germline, CDR1 is MDHEN and CDR2 SYDVKM. This CDR3 has 13 residues. Full variable domain (remainder filled in from reference TRBV28 and TRBJ2-7): DVKVTQSSRYLVKRTGEKVFLECVQDMDHENMFWYRQDPGLGLRLIYFSYDVKMKEKGDIPEGYSVSREKKERFSLILESASTNQTSMYLCASSFSDRREQYFGPGTRLTVT.

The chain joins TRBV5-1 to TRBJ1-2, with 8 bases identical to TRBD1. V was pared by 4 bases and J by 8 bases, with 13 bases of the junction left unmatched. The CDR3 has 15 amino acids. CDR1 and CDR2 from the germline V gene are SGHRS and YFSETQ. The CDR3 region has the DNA TGCGCCAGCAGCCAACAGACAGGGGAAGTGTGGGGCTACACCTTC. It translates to CASSQQTGEVWGYTF. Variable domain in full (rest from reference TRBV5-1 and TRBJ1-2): KAGVTQTPRYLIKTRGQQVTLSCSPISGHRSVSWYQQTPGQGLQFLFEYFSETQRNKGNFPGRFSGRQFSNSRSEMNVSTLELGDSALYLCASSQQTGEVWGYTFGSGTRLTVV.

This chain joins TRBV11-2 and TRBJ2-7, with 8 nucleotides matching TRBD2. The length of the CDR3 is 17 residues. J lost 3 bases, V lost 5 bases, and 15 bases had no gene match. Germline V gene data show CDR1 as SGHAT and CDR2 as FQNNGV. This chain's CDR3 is CASSPRVLAGPNYEQYF. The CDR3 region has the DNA TGTGCCAGCAGCCCTCGTGTGTTAGCGGGGCCTAACTACGAGCAGTACTTC.

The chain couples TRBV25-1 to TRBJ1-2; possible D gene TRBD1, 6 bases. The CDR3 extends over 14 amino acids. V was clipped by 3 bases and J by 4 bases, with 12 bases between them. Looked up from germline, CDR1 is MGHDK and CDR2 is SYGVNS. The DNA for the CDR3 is TGTGCCAGCAGTGAGGGGACACTGTCCTATGGCTACACCTTC. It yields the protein CASSEGTLSYGYTF.

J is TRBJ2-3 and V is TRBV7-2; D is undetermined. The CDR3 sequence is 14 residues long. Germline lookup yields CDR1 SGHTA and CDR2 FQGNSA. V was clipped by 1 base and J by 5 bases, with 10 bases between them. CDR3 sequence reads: CASSLEGPLDTQYF. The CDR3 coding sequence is TGTGCCAGCAGCTTAGAGGGTCCCCTAGATACGCAGTATTTT. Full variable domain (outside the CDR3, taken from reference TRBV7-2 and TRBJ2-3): GAGVSQSPSNKVTEKGKDVELRCDPISGHTALYWYRQSLGQGLEFLIYFQGNSAPDKSGLPSDRFSAERTGGSVSTLTIQRTQQEDSAVYLCASSLEGPLDTQYFGPGTRLTVL.

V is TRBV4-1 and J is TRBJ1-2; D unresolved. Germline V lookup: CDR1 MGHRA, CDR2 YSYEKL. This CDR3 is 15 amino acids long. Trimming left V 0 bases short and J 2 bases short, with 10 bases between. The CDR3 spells CASSQEVEVNYGYTF. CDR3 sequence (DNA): TGCGCCAGCAGCCAAGAGGTAGAGGTGAACTATGGCTACACCTTC.

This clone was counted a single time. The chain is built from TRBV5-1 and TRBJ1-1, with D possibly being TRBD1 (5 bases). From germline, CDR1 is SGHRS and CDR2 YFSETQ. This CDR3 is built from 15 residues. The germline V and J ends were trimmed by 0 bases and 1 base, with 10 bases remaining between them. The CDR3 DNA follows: TGCGCCAGCAGCTTGGCAGCTCAGGGGAACACTGAAGCTTTCTTT. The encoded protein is CASSLAAQGNTEAFF.

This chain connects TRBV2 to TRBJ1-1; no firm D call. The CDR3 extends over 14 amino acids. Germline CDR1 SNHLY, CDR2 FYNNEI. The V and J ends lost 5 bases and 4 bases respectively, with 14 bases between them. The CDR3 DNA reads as TGTGCCAGCAGTCCTCAGACCACCCTCACTGAAGCTTTCTTT. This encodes CASSPQTTLTEAFF.

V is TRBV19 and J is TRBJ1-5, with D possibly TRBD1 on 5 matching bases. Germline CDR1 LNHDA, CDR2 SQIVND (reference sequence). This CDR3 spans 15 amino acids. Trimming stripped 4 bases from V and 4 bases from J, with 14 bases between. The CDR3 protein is CASSKTVRDNQPQHF. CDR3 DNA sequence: TGTGCCAGTAGTAAGACCGTCAGGGATAATCAGCCCCAGCATTTT.

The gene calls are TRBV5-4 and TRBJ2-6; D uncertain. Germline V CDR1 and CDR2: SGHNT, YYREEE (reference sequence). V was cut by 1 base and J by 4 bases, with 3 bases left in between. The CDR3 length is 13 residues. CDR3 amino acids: CASSLPGANVLTF. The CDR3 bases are TGTGCCAGCAGCTTGCCCGGGGCCAACGTCCTGACTTTC.

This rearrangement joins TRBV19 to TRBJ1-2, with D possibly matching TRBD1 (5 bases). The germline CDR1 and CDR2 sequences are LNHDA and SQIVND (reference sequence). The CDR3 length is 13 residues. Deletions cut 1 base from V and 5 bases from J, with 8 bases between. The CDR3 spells CASSIGGPYGYTF. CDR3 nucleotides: TGTGCCAGTAGTATAGGGGGACCTTATGGCTACACCTTC.

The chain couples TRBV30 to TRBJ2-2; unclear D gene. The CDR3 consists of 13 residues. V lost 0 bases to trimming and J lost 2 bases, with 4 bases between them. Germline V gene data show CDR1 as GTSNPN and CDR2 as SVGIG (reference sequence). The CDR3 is CAWSVSNTGELFF. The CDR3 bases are TGTGCCTGGAGTGTCAGCAACACCGGGGAGCTGTTTTTT.

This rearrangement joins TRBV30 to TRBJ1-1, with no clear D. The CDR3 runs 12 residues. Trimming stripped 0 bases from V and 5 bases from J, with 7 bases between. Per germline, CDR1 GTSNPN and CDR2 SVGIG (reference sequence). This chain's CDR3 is CAWSVGGTEAFF. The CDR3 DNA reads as TGTGCCTGGAGTGTAGGTGGGACTGAAGCTTTCTTT.

This CDR3 reads CASSGRAHTF. Here the CDR3 DNA reads TGTGCCAGCAGTGGGAGGGCTCACACCTTC. This sequence joins TRBV6-1 and TRBJ1-2; D is ambiguous. Germline V gene sequence: CDR1 MNHNS, CDR2 SASEGT. The CDR3 length is 10 residues. Trimming left V 4 bases short and J 12 bases short, with 9 bases between.

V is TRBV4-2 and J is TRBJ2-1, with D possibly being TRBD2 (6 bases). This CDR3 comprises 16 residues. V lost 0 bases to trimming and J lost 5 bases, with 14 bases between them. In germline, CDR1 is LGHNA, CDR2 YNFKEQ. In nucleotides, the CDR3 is TGTGCCAGCAGCCAAGAGGGACTCCTGGGGGACAATGAGCAGTTCTTC. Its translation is CASSQEGLLGDNEQFF.

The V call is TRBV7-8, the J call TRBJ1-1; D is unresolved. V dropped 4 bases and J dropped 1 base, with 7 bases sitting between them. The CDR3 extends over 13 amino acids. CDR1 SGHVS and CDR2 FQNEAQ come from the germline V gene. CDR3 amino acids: CASSYDKNTEAFF. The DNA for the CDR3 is TGTGCCAGCAGCTACGACAAGAACACTGAAGCTTTCTTT.

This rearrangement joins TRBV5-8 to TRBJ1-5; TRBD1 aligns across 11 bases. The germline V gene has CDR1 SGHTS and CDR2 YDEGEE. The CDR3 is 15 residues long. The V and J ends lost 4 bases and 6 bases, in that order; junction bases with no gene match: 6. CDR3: CASSPGQGVPQPQHF. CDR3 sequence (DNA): TGTGCCAGCAGCCCGGGACAGGGGGTGCCTCAGCCCCAGCATTTT. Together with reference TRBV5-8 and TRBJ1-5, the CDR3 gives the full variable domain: EAGVTQSPTHLIKTRGQQATLRCSPISGHTSVYWYQQALGLGLQFLLWYDEGEERNRGNFPPRFSGRQFPNYSSELNVNALELEDSALYLCASSPGQGVPQPQHFGDGTRLSIL.

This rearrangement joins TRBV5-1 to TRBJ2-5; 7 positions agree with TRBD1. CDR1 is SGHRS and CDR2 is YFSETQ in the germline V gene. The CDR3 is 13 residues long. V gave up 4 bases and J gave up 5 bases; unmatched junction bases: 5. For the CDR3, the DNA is TGCGCCAGCAGCGCACAGGGGCGGGAGACCCAGTACTTC. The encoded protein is CASSAQGRETQYF.

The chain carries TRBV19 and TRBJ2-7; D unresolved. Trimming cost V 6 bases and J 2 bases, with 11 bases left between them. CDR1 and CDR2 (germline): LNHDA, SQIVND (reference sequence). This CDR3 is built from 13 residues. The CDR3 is CASSTYAAYEQYF. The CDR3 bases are TGTGCCAGTAGCACTTACGCGGCCTACGAGCAGTACTTC.

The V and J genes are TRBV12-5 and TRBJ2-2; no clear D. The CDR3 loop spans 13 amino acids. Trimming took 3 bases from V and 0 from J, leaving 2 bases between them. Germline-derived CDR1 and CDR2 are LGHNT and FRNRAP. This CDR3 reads CASGLSNTGELFF. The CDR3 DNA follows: TGTGCTAGTGGTTTATCGAACACCGGGGAGCTGTTTTTT.